What follows describes a single T cell receptor beta chain. Per germline, CDR1 SNHLY and CDR2 FYNNEI. The length of the CDR3 is 13 residues. V lost 6 bases and J lost 8, with 13 bases in between. The entry originates in a study of blood T cell repertoires in COVID-19. Study summary: Spain, Italy and the United States supplied samples that represented acute and convalescent COVID-19. T cells, B-cell-depleted T cells, or PBMCs provided the cDNA or gDNA that served as material.

Per the original methods: By means of reference gene primer amplification, nucleated cell counts were estimated. The protocol was immunoSEQ multiplex PCR, while the TCRdb copy is restricted to in-frame clones and leaves out a portion. The V and J calls and clone size come from that table; D and trimming were worked out from the DNA. The sample lists around 80,000 clones; more than 80% were seen once. Sequencing input: peripheral blood. The V and J genes are TRBV2 and TRBJ1-4, with D tentatively TRBD1 (6 bases). The TCR originated in a woman aged 80 or older with acute or convalescent COVID-19. The CDR3 DNA reads as TGTGCCAGCAGGGAGGACACAGGGGAAAAACTGTTTTTT. Its protein is CASREDTGEKLFF.